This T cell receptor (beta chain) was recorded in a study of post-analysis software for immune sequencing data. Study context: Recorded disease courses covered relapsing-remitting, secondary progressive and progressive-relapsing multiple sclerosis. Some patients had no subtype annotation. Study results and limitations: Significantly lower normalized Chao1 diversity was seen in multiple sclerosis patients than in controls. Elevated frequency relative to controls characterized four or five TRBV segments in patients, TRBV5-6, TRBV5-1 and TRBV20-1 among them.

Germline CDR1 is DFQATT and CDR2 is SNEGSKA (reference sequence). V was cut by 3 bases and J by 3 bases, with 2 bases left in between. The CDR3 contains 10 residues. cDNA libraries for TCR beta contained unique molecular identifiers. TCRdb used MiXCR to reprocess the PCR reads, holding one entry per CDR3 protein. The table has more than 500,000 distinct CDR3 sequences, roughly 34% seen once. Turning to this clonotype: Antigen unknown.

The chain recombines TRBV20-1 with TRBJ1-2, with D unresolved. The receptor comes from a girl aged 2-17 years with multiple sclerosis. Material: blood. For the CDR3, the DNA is TGCAGTGCTAGGTACTATGGCTACACCTTC. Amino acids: CSARYYGYTF.